The 25 T cell receptor beta chains presented below share a single source sample, sequenced in a study of technical replicates of blood from a handful of donors. Repertoires were generated with immunoSEQ multiplex PCR, while TCRdb's copy carries only in-frame clones and drops some. The sample gives fewer than 90,000 clones, around 94% of which show up once; around 0.25% is in the top ten. The sample consisted of T cells isolated from PBMCs. Receptors were obtained from a human donor in good health.

The rearrangement joins TRBV15 to TRBJ1-1, with no clear D. Between the trimmed V and J ends, which lost 5 bases and 2 bases, there was a span of 6 bases. Germline values: CDR1 LNHNV, CDR2 YYDKDF (reference sequence). There are 12 residues in the CDR3. This chain's CDR3 is CATSVVNTEAFF. CDR3 sequence (DNA): TGTGCCACCAGCGTAGTTAACACTGAAGCTTTCTTT.

The chain is built from TRBV27 and TRBJ2-3, with D perhaps matching TRBD2 (6 bases). Germline V gene data show CDR1 as MNHEY and CDR2 as SMNVEV (reference sequence). The ends were cut back, 0 bases at V and 1 base at J, with 17 bases in the middle. The CDR3 is 18 amino acids. DNA for the CDR3: TGTGCCAGCAGTTTATCGATCGGGGGTTGGCAGGGCACAGATACGCAGTATTTT. Translated: CASSLSIGGWQGTDTQYF.

The gene calls are TRBV2 and TRBJ2-5, with TRBD2 matching 7 bases. Germline CDR1 and CDR2: SNHLY and FYNNEI. V lost 4 bases to trimming and J lost 5 bases; unmatched junction nucleotides: 4. The CDR3 runs to 13 residues. The CDR3 is CASSVGLGETQYF. The DNA for the CDR3 is TGTGCCAGCAGTGTCGGACTAGGGGAGACCCAGTACTTC.

The chain links TRBV4-1 to TRBJ2-7; TRBD2 matches 8 bases. Unmatched junction bases numbered 4, after V lost 0 bases and J lost 3 bases. This CDR3 is built from 15 residues. CDR1 is MGHRA and CDR2 is YSYEKL in the germline V gene. The CDR3: CASSQDDSGSYEQYF. In DNA form, the CDR3 reads TGCGCCAGCAGCCAAGATGACAGCGGGAGCTACGAGCAGTACTTC.

The V gene is TRBV5-6, the J gene TRBJ1-1; D not resolved. The germline V and J ends were trimmed by 0 bases and 7 bases, with 4 bases remaining between them. The germline V gene encodes CDR1 SGHDT and CDR2 YYEEEE. This CDR3 comprises 11 residues. The CDR3 DNA sequence: TGTGCCAGCAGCTTGGCGCGTGAAGCTTTCTTT. It specifies CASSLAREAFF.

The rearrangement uses TRBV27 and TRBJ1-1, with TRBD1 identical over 10 bases. CDR1 and CDR2 from the germline V gene are MNHEY and SMNVEV (reference sequence). Trimming took 2 bases from V and 5 from J; bases not matched to a gene: 11. The CDR3 length is 17 residues. This chain's CDR3 is CASSLEGQGGLLTEAFF. CDR3 DNA sequence: TGTGCCAGCAGTTTAGAAGGACAGGGGGGCCTATTGACTGAAGCTTTCTTT.

The J gene is TRBJ2-3, the V gene TRBV5-1; possibly TRBD2 for D (6 bases). In germline, CDR1 is SGHRS, CDR2 YFSETQ. The CDR3 loop spans 14 amino acids. Trimming shortened V by 6 bases and J by 3 bases, and 14 bases separated the two germline ends. CDR3 in amino acids: CASKSGEETDTQYF. The CDR3, as DNA: TGCGCCAGCAAATCGGGAGAAGAAACAGATACGCAGTATTTT.

The genes are TRBV5-4 and TRBJ1-1, with D unresolved. The CDR3 is 14 residues long. V shed 3 bases and J shed 2 bases, with 11 bases lying between them. Looked up from germline, CDR1 is SGHNT and CDR2 is YYREEE (reference sequence). CDR3 residues: CASSSFLTNTEAFF. For the CDR3, the DNA is TGTGCCAGCAGCTCCTTTCTTACTAACACTGAAGCTTTCTTT.

This chain uses TRBV7-9 with TRBJ2-3; D may be TRBD2 (5 bases). V lost 5 bases, J lost 1 base, and 13 bases lay in between. Per germline, CDR1 SEHNR and CDR2 FQNEAQ (reference sequence). This CDR3 spans 15 amino acids. The CDR3 loop reads CASSPSRRGTDTQYF. The DNA of the CDR3 is TGTGCCAGCAGCCCCTCTAGGCGGGGCACAGATACGCAGTATTTT.

The V gene is TRBV19, the J gene TRBJ1-2; 9 bases are shared with TRBD1. V dropped 3 bases and J dropped 4; count of bases not matched to a gene: 0. The CDR3 has 13 amino acids. The germline CDR1 and CDR2 sequences are LNHDA and SQIVND (reference sequence). DNA for the CDR3: TGTGCCAGTAGTATGACAGGGGGCTATGGCTACACCTTC. Amino acids: CASSMTGGYGYTF.

The chain carries TRBV5-1 and TRBJ2-7; TRBD2 aligns across 7 bases. Germline CDR1 is SGHRS and CDR2 is YFSETQ. The ends lost 3 bases at V and 0 bases at J; junction bases unmatched: 0. This CDR3 region has 13 residues. The CDR3 loop is CASSWDYSYEQYF. DNA of the CDR3: TGCGCCAGCAGCTGGGACTACTCCTACGAGCAGTACTTC.

V is TRBV28 and J is TRBJ2-7, with 9 bases fitting TRBD1. The CDR3 covers 14 residues. Germline CDR1 reads MDHEN; CDR2 reads SYDVKM. The V gene end was trimmed by 3 bases and the J gene end by 2 bases; junction bases not matched to a gene: 2. CDR3 nucleotide sequence: TGTGCCAGCAGTTTTACAGGGGGCCCCTACGAGCAGTACTTC. Protein product: CASSFTGGPYEQYF.

The V call is TRBV21-1, the J call TRBJ1-1; the D call in the table, TRBD1, was not verified against the DNA. TRBV21-1 is designated a pseudogene. This CDR3 region has 14 residues. This CDR3 reads CASSKGTVNTEAFF. The CDR3 DNA follows: TGTGCCAGCAGCAAAGGGACAGTGAACACTGAAGCTTTCTTT.

The rearrangement uses TRBV18 and TRBJ1-2; 8 bases agree with TRBD1. Trimming took 5 bases from V and 4 from J; bases not matched to a gene: 3. The V gene's germline CDR1 is KGHSH and CDR2 LQKENI. The CDR3 length is 13 residues. The CDR3 bases are TGTGCCAGCTCAGCGGGACAGGTCTATGGCTACACCTTC. It is translated as CASSAGQVYGYTF.

This clone occurred once. The chain combines TRBV6-5 with TRBJ2-1; 7 nucleotides match TRBD2. This CDR3 has 15 residues. Losses at the gene ends were 2 bases for V and 5 bases for J; bases not matched to a gene: 6. The germline gives CDR1 MNHEY, CDR2 SVGAGI. The CDR3 loop is CASSYKAGEDNEQFF. The CDR3 nucleotides are TGTGCCAGCAGTTACAAGGCGGGGGAGGACAATGAGCAGTTCTTC.

The rearrangement uses TRBV9 and TRBJ2-7; 11 bases are a match to TRBD2. After removal of 4 bases from V and 6 bases from J, the junction contained 9 bases not matched to a gene. Germline CDR1 is SGDLS and CDR2 is YYNGEE. There are 15 residues in the CDR3. This chain's CDR3 is CASSPDRTSGGEQYF. The CDR3 coding sequence is TGTGCCAGCAGCCCCGACCGTACTAGCGGGGGCGAGCAGTACTTC.

This chain uses TRBV6-4 with TRBJ1-5; D not resolved. The CDR3 is 14 residues long. V was shortened by 2 bases and J by 7 bases, with 12 bases between the two germline ends. CDR1 and CDR2 (germline): MRHNA, SNTAGT. This CDR3 is CASSDEGSKQPQHF. CDR3 DNA sequence: TGTGCCAGCAGTGACGAGGGTTCTAAGCAGCCCCAGCATTTT.

The chain is built from TRBV5-1 and TRBJ2-7, with TRBD1 identical over 10 bases. The length of the CDR3 is 14 residues. V gave up 4 bases and J gave up 2 bases; unmatched junction bases: 3. Germline values: CDR1 SGHRS, CDR2 YFSETQ. CDR3 in amino acids: CASSTGTGAYEQYF. CDR3 coding DNA: TGCGCCAGCAGCACCGGGACAGGGGCCTACGAGCAGTACTTC.

The chain carries TRBV6-5 and TRBJ2-1; D is uncertain. Trimming stripped 2 bases from V and 7 bases from J, with 12 bases between. This CDR3 has 14 residues. CDR1 MNHEY and CDR2 SVGAGI come from the germline V gene. This CDR3 is CASSYVGLTNEQFF. In nucleotides, the CDR3 is TGTGCCAGCAGTTACGTTGGTCTTACAAATGAGCAGTTCTTC.

The rearrangement uses TRBV4-1 and TRBJ1-5; D gene ambiguous. V was trimmed by 3 bases and J by 6 bases, leaving 21 bases between them. Per germline, CDR1 MGHRA and CDR2 YSYEKL. This CDR3 is 17 amino acids long. The CDR3 loop is CASSQYLNGGIGQPQHF. The CDR3 coding sequence is TGCGCCAGCAGCCAGTACCTAAATGGAGGGATCGGTCAGCCCCAGCATTTT.

V gene TRBV18 combines with J gene TRBJ2-5; 9 nucleotides match TRBD2. In germline, CDR1 is KGHSH, CDR2 LQKENI. Unmatched junction bases numbered 12, after V lost 2 bases and J lost 2 bases. CDR3 length: 18 amino acids. CDR3 DNA: TGTGCCAGCTCACCAGCCATGAGGGCGGGAGGGAAACAAGAGACCCAGTACTTC. As protein: CASSPAMRAGGKQETQYF. Based on the CDR3 plus reference TRBV18 and TRBJ2-5, the full variable domain is NAGVMQNPRHLVRRRGQEARLRCSPMKGHSHVYWYRQLPEEGLKFMVYLQKENIIDESGMPKERFSAEFPKEGPSILRIQQVVRGDSAAYFCASSPAMRAGGKQETQYFGPGTRLLVL.

The V call is TRBV5-1, the J call TRBJ2-3; weak D call: TRBD2 (5 bases). V lost 0 bases and J lost 4, with 12 bases in between. CDR1 is SGHRS and CDR2 is YFSETQ in the germline V gene. This CDR3 region has 15 residues. This CDR3 reads CASSLAGDSADTQYF. The CDR3 DNA reads as TGCGCCAGCAGCTTGGCCGGGGATTCTGCAGATACGCAGTATTTT. The full variable domain, rest sourced from reference TRBV5-1 and TRBJ2-3, is KAGVTQTPRYLIKTRGQQVTLSCSPISGHRSVSWYQQTPGQGLQFLFEYFSETQRNKGNFPGRFSGRQFSNSRSEMNVSTLELGDSALYLCASSLAGDSADTQYFGPGTRLTVL.

The V and J genes are TRBV2 and TRBJ2-7, with a weak D call TRBD2 (6 bases). There are 15 residues in the CDR3. V gave up 7 bases and J gave up 0 bases, with 16 bases separating them. Germline assignment: CDR1 SNHLY and CDR2 FYNNEI. The CDR3 region has the DNA TGTGCCAGCAACACAAACCGGGACTCCTCCTACGAGCAGTACTTC. This codes for CASNTNRDSSYEQYF.

The V gene is TRBV11-3, the J gene TRBJ2-3, with D perhaps matching TRBD1 (6 bases). This CDR3 is 17 amino acids long. The V end lost 5 bases, the J end lost 0 bases, and 18 bases lay between the germline ends. The germline CDR1 and CDR2 sequences are SGHNT and YENEEA. The CDR3 sequence: CASSPNQGFASTDTQYF. CDR3 coding DNA: TGTGCCAGCAGCCCCAATCAGGGGTTTGCTAGCACAGATACGCAGTATTTT.

The chain employs TRBV4-1 and TRBJ2-7; D gene ambiguous. The germline CDR1 and CDR2 sequences are MGHRA and YSYEKL. V was cut by 0 bases and J by 2 bases, with 11 bases left in between. This CDR3 has 15 amino acids. The CDR3 sequence is CASSQDPSVTYEQYF. The CDR3 region has the DNA TGCGCCAGCAGCCAAGATCCGAGTGTAACCTACGAGCAGTACTTC.